This T cell receptor beta chain was sequenced for a study of human T cells and chemical hapten exposure. Study details: A mostly female patient group had alopecia areata, totalis or universalis.

Time point here: pre-sensitization, week 0. Described treatment: therapeutic diphenylcyclopropenone sensitization with weekly scalp DPC. Points from the study as a whole: The number of TCRs over 1 in 1000 frequency stayed unchanged after DPC. All donors were alopecia patients, so their immunity may differ from that of healthy people.

The library labeled individual cDNA molecules by adding unique molecular identifiers to them. TCRdb re-derived calls from the RACE reads in MiXCR, one entry per CDR3 protein. The sample consists of under 50,000 distinct CDR3 sequences, 6% to 9.5% of them appearing once. This clonotype was detected only a few times. Its target is unknown. The CDR3 contains 12 residues. CDR1 and CDR2 (germline): MDHEN, SYDVKM. Unmatched junction bases numbered 7, after V lost 11 bases and J lost 4 bases. This TCR was recovered from a woman aged 50 to 60 with alopecia areata. Some clones in this sample may be carry-over from other donors' samples. Sequences were derived from whole blood, sampled in connection with sensitization to the hapten diphenylcyclopropenone (DPC). V and J are TRBV28 and TRBJ1-2; TRBD1 aligns across 7 bases. In DNA form, the CDR3 reads TGTGCCGCCCGGGGACAGCTCTATGGCTACACCTTC. Its protein product is CAARGQLYGYTF.